These T cell receptor beta chains were read from a single sample in a study of blood T cell repertoires in COVID-19. Profiled with immunoSEQ multiplex PCR; TCRdb holds only in-frame clones, not every one. In the table there are about 15,000 clones, approximately 88% of which are singletons. The sequencing input was peripheral blood. All receptors come from a human donor with active COVID-19. The donor label of this sample is uncertain. CDR3s include the opening cysteine and the closing phenylalanine or tryptophan.

J | V | CDR3
TRBJ2-7 | TRBV18 | CASSPSSGSYEQYF
TRBJ1-5 | TRBV6-5 | CASSQQGAGQPQHF
TRBJ2-7 | TRBV30 | CACDGQEKVYEQYF
TRBJ2-1 | TRBV4-3 | CASSQELLSPIFQQFF
TRBJ1-5 | TRBV28 | CASSYDRGSQPQHF
TRBJ1-5 | TRBV28 | CASSFRGLSNQPQHF
TRBJ2-5 | TRBV6-2/TRBV6-3 | CASSYRGLGGKETQYF
TRBJ2-7 | TRBV7-2 | CASRQPGQLAEQYF
TRBJ2-1 | TRBV3-1/TRBV3-2 | CASSHSRGPSSYNEQFF
TRBJ2-7 | TRBV5-6 | CASSRVGQGAREQYF
TRBJ1-1 | TRBV11-2 | CASSKDRGIEAFF
TRBJ2-7 | TRBV3-1/TRBV3-2 | CASSTGLAGSSYEQYF
TRBJ1-4 | TRBV21-1 | CASSKGEGLNEKLFF
TRBJ1-1 | TRBV5-1 | CASSLWGDNTEAFF
TRBJ2-7 | TRBV27 | CASSLKALAGMAYEQYF
TRBJ2-7 | TRBV18 | CASSPSTGIGHEQYF
TRBJ1-2 | TRBV19 | CASSIALDSRVDYGYTF
TRBJ2-2 | TRBV23-1 | CASSQSWRAGGELFF
TRBJ2-1 | TRBV18 | CASSPPHAGGSYNEQFF
TRBJ1-5 | TRBV4-1 | CASSQELGQINQPQHF
TRBJ2-6 | TRBV5-6 | CASSFFGNPVSGANVLTF
TRBJ2-1 | TRBV6-2/TRBV6-3 | CASSPGTSSGNEQFF
TRBJ1-5 | TRBV28 | CASVGGGRTPSPQHF
TRBJ2-1 | TRBV7-7 | CASSLGTFNEQFF
TRBJ2-1 | TRBV28 | CASNTGMGHPADREYNEQFF
TRBJ2-1 | TRBV2 | CASTPLAAGYNEQFF
TRBJ2-7 | TRBV11-2 | CASSLVASEQYF
TRBJ1-1 | TRBV19 | CASRPESGAEAFF
TRBJ2-7 | TRBV27 | CASGSLAGAYEQYF
TRBJ2-2 | TRBV7-9 | CASSLAGQGTTGELFF
TRBJ2-2 | TRBV10-3 | CAISEWRGDSTGELFF
TRBJ2-7 | TRBV6-5 | CANTHRGGDVGEQYF
TRBJ2-2 | TRBV9 | CASSVGLGRVPNTGELFF
TRBJ1-1 | TRBV27 | CASSLYEGAVGTEAFF
TRBJ1-6 | TRBV5-4 | CASSLDGGTSSPLHF